This TCR beta chain came from a study of blood T cell repertoires in COVID-19. Overall study context: Sources were T cells, B-cell-depleted T cells, or PBMCs; the material itself was cDNA or gDNA.

Germline CDR1 LGHNA, CDR2 YNFKEQ. With 0 bases clipped from V and 5 bases from J, the junction kept 6 bases outside the gene matches. The CDR3 is 16 amino acids. Per the original data handling: Amplified reference gene primers provided the basis for estimating nucleated cell counts. Some clones are missing from TCRdb's copy, which holds only in-frame ones; the method was immunoSEQ multiplex PCR. That table is the source of V, J and clone size, and D and trimming were worked out from the DNA. The table lists about 16,000 clones, roughly 88% of them singletons. Sample: peripheral blood. The chain is built from TRBV4-2 and TRBJ2-1, with 8 bases that match TRBD2. The clonotype comes from a human donor in a cohort sampled during active COVID-19. The CDR3 loop reads CASSQDKERGHNEQFF. The CDR3 region has the DNA TGTGCCAGCAGCCAAGATAAGGAGCGGGGGCACAATGAGCAGTTCTTC.